This is a list of T cell receptor beta chains from one sample in a study of blood T cell repertoires in COVID-19. Generated by immunoSEQ multiplex PCR, the TCRdb table keeps only in-frame clones and is missing some. The data show about 230,000 clones, more than 75% seen once. Sequenced material: peripheral blood. The receptors were sampled from a man aged 45-65 years with COVID-19, enrolled during active disease. CDR3s include the opening cysteine and the closing phenylalanine or tryptophan. Each record gives: V gene, J gene, D gene, clone size, CDR3 protein, CDR3 DNA. A D gene is named only where the DNA matches it firmly. Clone size appears in some rows only: once, few, many, or a class for an expanded clone.

>TRBV6-6|TRBJ1-2|-|-
CASRPDWTLYGYTF
TGTGCCAGCAGACCCGACTGGACACTCTATGGCTACACCTTC
>TRBV19|TRBJ2-3|TRBD2|-
CASSRLGLAGNTDTQYF
TGTGCCAGTAGCCGGTTGGGACTAGCGGGTAACACAGATACGCAGTATTTT
>TRBV11-2|TRBJ1-2|TRBD1|once
CASSRGQGNYGYTF
TGTGCCAGCAGCCGGGGACAGGGGAACTATGGCTACACCTTC
>TRBV29-1|TRBJ2-7|-|-
CSVGSLGEQYF
TGCAGCGTTGGATCACTCGGGGAGCAGTACTTC
>TRBV2|TRBJ1-5|-|-
CASSEGGGGYQPQHF
TGTGCCAGCAGTGAGGGAGGGGGAGGGTACCAGCCCCAGCATTTT
>TRBV9|TRBJ1-3|TRBD1|few
CASSAPGTGGSGNTIYF
TGTGCCAGCAGCGCCCCGGGGACAGGGGGATCAGGAAACACCATATATTTT
>TRBV3-1/TRBV3-2|TRBJ1-5|-|-
CASSQSRDQPQHF
TGTGCCAGCAGCCAAAGTCGCGATCAGCCCCAGCATTTT
>TRBV6-5|TRBJ2-7|-|once
CASSYSQASSEQYF
TGTGCCAGCAGTTACTCGCAAGCGTCAAGCGAGCAGTACTTC
>TRBV10-3|TRBJ2-5|-|-
CAIRGAGTETQYF
TGTGCCATCAGGGGGGCAGGGACGGAGACCCAGTACTTC
>TRBV6-2/TRBV6-3|TRBJ2-1|-|-
CASSYRATRGSAEQFF
TGTGCCAGCAGTTACCGGGCGACTAGAGGCTCCGCTGAGCAGTTCTTC
>TRBV19|TRBJ2-7|TRBD2|-
CASSISGGSSYEQYF
TGTGCCAGTAGTATCTCCGGGGGGTCCTCCTACGAGCAGTACTTC
>TRBV7-9|TRBJ1-2|TRBD1|-
CASTVGDRAGYTF
TGTGCCAGCACCGTGGGGGACAGGGCTGGCTACACCTTC
>TRBV15|TRBJ2-7|-|-
CATSRDAREAEQYF
TGTGCCACCAGCAGAGACGCCCGAGAAGCCGAGCAGTACTTC
>TRBV29-1|TRBJ1-5|-|-
CSVRGGVDSNQPQHF
TGCAGCGTGAGGGGGGGCGTTGATAGCAATCAGCCCCAGCATTTT
>TRBV5-6|TRBJ2-4|-|-
CASSLVQGTKNIQYF
TGTGCCAGCAGCTTGGTGCAGGGGACCAAAAACATTCAGTACTTC
>TRBV6-2/TRBV6-3|TRBJ2-7|-|-
CASSYAVVYEQYF
TGTGCCAGCAGTTACGCTGTAGTCTACGAGCAGTACTTC
>TRBV19|TRBJ2-1|TRBD2|-
CASSEWRAGGARNEQFF
TGTGCCAGTAGTGAATGGCGTGCCGGGGGGGCCAGAAATGAGCAGTTCTTC
>TRBV28|TRBJ1-5|TRBD1|-
CASSPGTGDQPQHF
TGTGCCAGCAGTCCGGGGACAGGGGATCAGCCCCAGCATTTT
>TRBV5-1|TRBJ1-4|TRBD1|-
CASSYGRGQGFQDDEKLFF
TGCGCCAGCAGCTACGGTCGAGGACAGGGATTTCAGGATGATGAAAAACTGTTTTTT
>TRBV7-8|TRBJ1-1|-|-
CASSLFPGKPEAFF
TGTGCCAGCAGCTTATTCCCAGGGAAGCCTGAAGCTTTCTTT
>TRBV4-1|TRBJ2-1|TRBD2|-
CASSQDSGGARNEQFF
TGCGCCAGCAGCCAAGATAGCGGGGGGGCCCGGAATGAGCAGTTCTTC
>TRBV12-3/TRBV12-4|TRBJ1-1|-|-
CASTPTRNTEAFF
TGTGCCAGCACCCCGACAAGAAACACTGAAGCTTTCTTT
>TRBV28|TRBJ1-1|-|-
CASRGATGLHTEAFF
TGTGCCAGCCGGGGGGCGACAGGTTTACACACTGAAGCTTTCTTT
>TRBV9|TRBJ2-7|-|-
CASSVGSEVGEQYF
TGTGCCAGCAGCGTAGGTTCGGAGGTGGGTGAGCAGTACTTC
>TRBV4-2|TRBJ1-2|-|-
CASSQGGRVDGYTF
TGTGCCAGCAGCCAAGGAGGCAGGGTGGATGGCTACACCTTC
>TRBV30|TRBJ1-5|-|-
CAWSEVGGSNQPQHF
TGTGCCTGGAGCGAGGTTGGGGGGAGCAATCAGCCCCAGCATTTT
>TRBV7-8|TRBJ1-5|-|once
CASRPTVNSNQPQHF
TGTGCCAGCAGACCGACAGTCAATAGCAATCAGCCCCAGCATTTT
>TRBV4-3|TRBJ1-1|-|many
CASSQGFAGGTEAFF
TGCGCCAGCAGCCAAGGGTTCGCAGGAGGCACTGAAGCTTTCTTT
>TRBV6-5|TRBJ1-2|TRBD1|-
CAITRGDRVYGYTF
TGTGCCATCACTCGCGGGGACAGGGTATATGGCTACACCTTC
>TRBV7-9|TRBJ2-3|TRBD2|-
CASSLPRLAGAHTQYF
TGTGCCAGCAGCTTACCGCGACTAGCGGGAGCCCATACGCAGTATTTT
>TRBV18|TRBJ1-1|TRBD1|-
CASSRETGRTEAFF
TGTGCCAGCTCACGGGAGACAGGGAGAACTGAAGCTTTCTTT